The source of this T cell receptor (beta chain) is a study of beta chain features in type 1 diabetes. General study points: All four CD4+ subsets of Type 1 diabetes patients contained TCRB CDR3s that were moderately but significantly shorter. Within patients, naive, central memory and Treg TCRB repertoires seemed more similar than within healthy donors.

Every bit of the isolated RNA underwent reverse transcription, so sequencing read expressed TCRB transcripts. TCRdb's table, derived via immunoSEQ multiplex PCR, lists solely in-frame clones and lacks some. The table lists hundreds of thousands of clones, about an eighth of them singletons. In its sample, this clone was seen a few times. Antigen unknown. Via the markers CD45RO/CCR7/CD25/CD127/CD95/CD27, stem cell-like memory, regulatory, central memory and naive CD4+ cells were sorted. This sequence was found in a man younger than 35 with type 1 diabetes. The sequenced sample was naive CD4+ T cells from blood.

Written as DNA, the CDR3 is TGCGCCAGCAGAAGCAATCGACTGGGACTTGAAGCTTTCTTT. As protein: CASRSNRLGLEAFF. This sequence joins TRBV4-3 and TRBJ1-1, with a possible D match to TRBD1 (5 bases). The V gene lost 6 bases and the J gene lost 7 bases, with 18 bases spanning the gap. CDR3 length equals 14 residues. Germline CDR1 reads LGHNA; CDR2 reads YSLEER.